The T cell receptor beta chain described here comes from a study of long-term antiretroviral therapy in people with HIV. This CDR3 spans 15 amino acids. Germline V CDR1 and CDR2: MNHNS, SASEGT. The germline V and J ends were trimmed by 6 bases and 3 bases, with 15 bases remaining between them. Investigators performed immunoSEQ version v3.0 at survey level. Some clones are missing from TCRdb's copy, which holds only in-frame ones; the method was immunoSEQ multiplex PCR. This table has approximately 27,000 clones, 75% to 95% appearing once. The material was unsorted PBMCs, obtained roughly 5 years after starting antiretroviral therapy. The chain is built from TRBV6-1 and TRBJ1-5, with D maybe TRBD1 (6 bases). This TCR was recovered from a woman aged 40 to 55 with HIV. CDR3 bases: TGTGCCAGCAGGCCCGAATGGGGGCTCAATCAGCCCCAGCATTTT. It encodes CASRPEWGLNQPQHF.